This is a list of T cell receptor beta chains from one sample in a study of T-cell reconstitution after alpha-beta-depleted transplantation in children. TCRdb re-analysed the PCR reads in MiXCR, keeping a single row per CDR3 protein. The sample lists 550,000 to 800,000 distinct CDR3 sequences; 13% were seen once. The material sequenced was PBMCs, taken before TCRalphabeta/CD19-depleted stem cell transplant. All receptors derive from a girl aged 2-10 years with congenital amegakaryocytic thrombocytopenia, due to receive a stem cell transplant. CDR3s include the opening cysteine and the closing phenylalanine or tryptophan. The D gene is left open where the match is weak. For some rows the clone size is stated as once, few or many, or as a class when expanded; others skip it.

J: TRBJ1-1
size: few
D: TRBD1
V: TRBV5-1
DNA: TGCGCCAGCAGCTCAGGACAGGGCAGGGGATTTGGGGCTTTCTTT
CDR3: CASSSGQGRGFGAFF

J: TRBJ2-5
size: .
D: .
V: TRBV20-1
DNA: TGCAGTGCGAAAAACAGGGTTCGCCAAGAGACCCAGTACTTC
CDR3: CSAKNRVRQETQYF

J: TRBJ2-7
size: few
D: .
V: TRBV7-9
DNA: TGTGCCAGCAGCCCTGGACGAACCTCCTACGAGCAGTACTTC
CDR3: CASSPGRTSYEQYF

J: TRBJ2-3
size: many
D: TRBD1
V: TRBV5-5
DNA: TGTGCCAGCAGCTCACAGGGGTCAGATACGCAGTATTTT
CDR3: CASSSQGSDTQYF

J: TRBJ2-1
size: once
D: .
V: TRBV5-1
DNA: TGCGCCAGCAGCTTGGAAAGATACTCCTACAATGAGCAGTTCTTC
CDR3: CASSLERYSYNEQFF

J: TRBJ2-5
size: few
D: .
V: TRBV6-1
DNA: TGTGCCAGCAGCAGAACAGTAATGGAGACCCAGTACTTC
CDR3: CASSRTVMETQYF

J: TRBJ2-5
size: many
D: .
V: TRBV7-9
DNA: TGTGCCAGCAGCCCCCCGTTAACAGACCAAGAGACCCAGTACTTC
CDR3: CASSPPLTDQETQYF

J: TRBJ2-1
size: .
D: .
V: TRBV14
DNA: TGTGCCAGCAGCCAAGATTTCCGTTATGAGCAGTTCTTC
CDR3: CASSQDFRYEQFF

J: TRBJ2-7
size: many
D: .
V: TRBV20-1
DNA: TGCAGTGCTAGAGTAGTTGCCTACGAGCAGTACTTC
CDR3: CSARVVAYEQYF

J: TRBJ2-7
size: many
D: TRBD2
V: TRBV10-3
DNA: TGTGCCATCAGTGACCCACGGACTAGCTCCTACGAGCAGTACTTC
CDR3: CAISDPRTSSYEQYF

J: TRBJ2-7
size: many
D: .
V: TRBV12-3/TRBV12-4
DNA: TGTGCCAGCAGTTGGGGCCCTACAGGTTGGGACGAGCAGTACTTC
CDR3: CASSWGPTGWDEQYF

J: TRBJ2-1
size: .
D: .
V: TRBV3-1
DNA: TGTGCCAGCAGCCGGAACAGGGATGGTGAGCAGTTCTTC
CDR3: CASSRNRDGEQFF

J: TRBJ2-7
size: many
D: TRBD2
V: TRBV28
DNA: TGTGCCAGCAGTTTCGGGCGGGAGGTAGACGAGCAGTACTTC
CDR3: CASSFGREVDEQYF

J: TRBJ2-1
size: .
D: TRBD2
V: TRBV5-5
DNA: TGTGCCAGCAGCAGAATAGCGGGAGAGCTTCGTAAGTTCTTC
CDR3: CASSRIAGELRKFF

J: TRBJ2-5
size: .
D: .
V: TRBV28
DNA: TGTGCCAGCAGTCCGATGACTGCGGCGCAAGAGACCCAGTACTTC
CDR3: CASSPMTAAQETQYF

J: TRBJ2-1
size: many
D: .
V: TRBV5-1
DNA: TGCGCCAGCAGCTTGCTATCCAGTGAGCAGTTCTTC
CDR3: CASSLLSSEQFF

J: TRBJ2-7
size: many
D: .
V: TRBV20-1
DNA: TGCAGTGCTAGTGCACCCCTTTCCTACGAGCAGTACTTC
CDR3: CSASAPLSYEQYF

J: TRBJ2-7
size: .
D: .
V: TRBV15
DNA: TGTGCCACCAGCACCGGGGACTACGAGCAGTACTTC
CDR3: CATSTGDYEQYF

J: TRBJ1-2
size: once
D: .
V: TRBV20-1
DNA: TGCAGTGCGGCTCCCCCCGGGCAGGGCTCTAACTATGGCTACACCTTC
CDR3: CSAAPPGQGSNYGYTF

J: TRBJ1-6
size: many
D: TRBD1
V: TRBV6-5
DNA: TGTGCCAGCAGTTACTCAGACAGGGCCAATTCACCCCTCCACTTT
CDR3: CASSYSDRANSPLHF

J: TRBJ2-3
size: many
D: TRBD2
V: TRBV5-1
DNA: TGCGCCAGCAGCTACGTAGCGGGAGAGGTAGATACGCAGTATTTT
CDR3: CASSYVAGEVDTQYF

J: TRBJ2-3
size: few
D: .
V: TRBV3-1
DNA: TGTGCCAGCAGCGCAGCAGGACCTGCCACAGATACGCAGTATTTT
CDR3: CASSAAGPATDTQYF

J: TRBJ2-1
size: few
D: TRBD2
V: TRBV5-1
DNA: TGCGCCAGCAGCAGAACCGGGACTAGTTCCTTTGATGAGCAGTTCTTC
CDR3: CASSRTGTSSFDEQFF

J: TRBJ1-1
size: few
D: .
V: TRBV30
DNA: TGTGCCTGGAGTGACTTTCAGGCGGCTGAAGCTTTCTTT
CDR3: CAWSDFQAAEAFF

J: TRBJ2-7
size: .
D: TRBD2
V: TRBV18
DNA: TGTGCCAGCTCACCGGGACTAGAGCCGCCCTACGAGCAGTACTTC
CDR3: CASSPGLEPPYEQYF

J: TRBJ2-1
size: many
D: .
V: TRBV29-1
DNA: TGCAGCGCCTGCTATTCGGAAAACAATGAGCAGTTCTTC
CDR3: CSACYSENNEQFF

J: TRBJ2-1
size: .
D: TRBD2
V: TRBV5-1
DNA: TGCGCCAGCAGCCGTTCCCTGGCGGGAGGTAACAATGAGCAGTTCTTC
CDR3: CASSRSLAGGNNEQFF

J: TRBJ2-7
size: .
D: .
V: TRBV5-1
DNA: TGCGCCAGCAGCTTGCTTCCTATGGACAGCCGTGACCCTTCCTACCTACAGCAGTACTTC
CDR3: CASSLLPMDSRDPSYLQQYF

J: TRBJ2-7
size: many
D: TRBD2
V: TRBV20-1
DNA: TGCAGTGCAAGAACCAGGCGGGAGTACGAGCAGTACTTC
CDR3: CSARTRREYEQYF

J: TRBJ1-1
size: many
D: .
V: TRBV12-3/TRBV12-4
DNA: TGTGCCAGCAGCCTTGACAGGCTTGAGGCTTTCTTT
CDR3: CASSLDRLEAFF

J: TRBJ2-1
size: many
D: .
V: TRBV2
DNA: TGTGCCAGCAGTGAAGGTCCCAGCGGTCCCTACAATGAGCAGTTCTTC
CDR3: CASSEGPSGPYNEQFF

J: TRBJ2-7
size: many
D: .
V: TRBV12-3/TRBV12-4
DNA: TGTGCCAGCAGTTTGACAGCCTACGAGCAGTACTTC
CDR3: CASSLTAYEQYF

J: TRBJ2-1
size: few
D: .
V: TRBV4-1
DNA: TGCGCCAGCAGCCAAGATCCGTGGGGGCTAGTGTCCGGTGAGCAGTTCTTC
CDR3: CASSQDPWGLVSGEQFF

J: TRBJ2-5
size: few
D: .
V: TRBV5-1
DNA: TGCGCCAGCAGCATAAGACAGGACGGGGAGACCCAGTACTTC
CDR3: CASSIRQDGETQYF

J: TRBJ1-5
size: many
D: .
V: TRBV7-9
DNA: TGTGCCAGCAGTTTACTTGATCAGCCCCAGCATTTT
CDR3: CASSLLDQPQHF

J: TRBJ1-3
size: few
D: .
V: TRBV11-2
DNA: TGTGCCAGCAGCTTCGGGGGAGTCGAGGCGCAGGGAAACACCATATATTTT
CDR3: CASSFGGVEAQGNTIYF

J: TRBJ2-3
size: few
D: .
V: TRBV29-1
DNA: TGCAGCGCCTTACTACAGGGGGCTCGCGGGAGGGCCAAAGATACGCAGTATTTT
CDR3: CSALLQGARGRAKDTQYF

J: TRBJ1-3
size: .
D: .
V: TRBV20-1
DNA: TGCAGTGCTAGAGGAGGCGCAGACACCATATATTTT
CDR3: CSARGGADTIYF

J: TRBJ2-7
size: .
D: .
V: TRBV5-5
DNA: TGTGCCCCAGGATACAGGATCTACGAGCAGTACTTC
CDR3: CAPGYRIYEQYF

J: TRBJ2-1
size: .
D: .
V: TRBV20-1
DNA: TGCAGTGCTAGGGGCAGGGGTAATGAGCAGTTCTTC
CDR3: CSARGRGNEQFF

J: TRBJ2-7
size: many
D: .
V: TRBV7-2
DNA: TGTGCCAGCAGCTTAGACCCGGGACCGACTTACGAGCAGTACTTC
CDR3: CASSLDPGPTYEQYF

J: TRBJ2-2
size: few
D: .
V: TRBV20-1
DNA: TGCAGTGCTAGACGTCAGGGCTTTAGAGGGGAGCTGTTTTTT
CDR3: CSARRQGFRGELFF

J: TRBJ2-7
size: few
D: .
V: TRBV7-9
DNA: TGTGCCAGTGAAAATCGTGGGGGGCCCCCTCGCGAGCAGTACTTC
CDR3: CASENRGGPPREQYF

J: TRBJ2-5
size: many
D: .
V: TRBV15
DNA: TGTGCCACCAGCAGAGATCTGGACAGAGAAGAGACCCAGTACTTC
CDR3: CATSRDLDREETQYF

J: TRBJ2-1
size: .
D: .
V: TRBV20-1
DNA: TGCAGTGCTAGTGCCGGATCCGGGACAAAGAGATACAATGAGCAGTTCTTC
CDR3: CSASAGSGTKRYNEQFF

J: TRBJ2-1
size: many
D: .
V: TRBV5-1
DNA: TGCGCCAGCAGCTCCGCCGGGGGTTCTACGAACAATGAGCAGTTCTTC
CDR3: CASSSAGGSTNNEQFF

J: TRBJ1-1
size: many
D: TRBD1
V: TRBV18
DNA: TGTGCCAGCTCACCCCCGGGACAGGCGGTTGAAGCTTTCTTT
CDR3: CASSPPGQAVEAFF